This T cell receptor (beta chain) was sequenced during a study of blood T cell repertoires in COVID-19. Overall study context: Italy, Spain and the United States were the sources of the convalescent and acute COVID-19 samples. Sources were T cells, B-cell-depleted T cells, or PBMCs; the material itself was cDNA or gDNA.

This CDR3 spans 15 amino acids. Germline V gene lookup returns CDR1 MDHEN and CDR2 SYDVKM. V shed 3 bases and J 5 bases; nucleotides not matched to a gene: 9. The assay was immunoSEQ multiplex PCR, and TCRdb's table has in-frame clones only and misses some. The sample lists around 300,000 clones; 75% to 90% were seen once. Seattle enrolled patients during active infection and tracked them longitudinally. This TCR derives from a woman aged 65 to 85 with COVID-19, enrolled during active disease. The gene calls are TRBV28 and TRBJ1-2, with TRBD1 identical over 7 bases. What was sequenced was peripheral blood. CDR3 protein: CASSFSDREAYGYTF. Written as DNA, the CDR3 is TGTGCCAGCAGTTTCAGCGACAGGGAAGCGTATGGCTACACCTTC.